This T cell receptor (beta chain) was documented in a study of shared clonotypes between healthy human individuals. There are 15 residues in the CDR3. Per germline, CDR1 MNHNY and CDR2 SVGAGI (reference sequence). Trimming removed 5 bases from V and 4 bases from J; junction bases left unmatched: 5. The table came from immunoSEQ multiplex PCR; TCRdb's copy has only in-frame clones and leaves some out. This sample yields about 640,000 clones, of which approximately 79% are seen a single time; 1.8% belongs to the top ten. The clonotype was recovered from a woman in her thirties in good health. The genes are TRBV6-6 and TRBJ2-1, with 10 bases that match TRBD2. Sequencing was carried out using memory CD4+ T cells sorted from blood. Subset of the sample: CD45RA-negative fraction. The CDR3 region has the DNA TGTGCCAGCAGTCGGACTAGCGGACCTTACAATGAGCAGTTCTTC. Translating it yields CASSRTSGPYNEQFF.